Reported below is one T cell receptor beta chain. The CDR3 is 15 residues long. CDR1 MGHRA and CDR2 YSYEKL come from the germline V gene. V shed 3 bases and J shed 3 bases, with 14 bases lying between them. The source of the sample is a study of blood T cell repertoires in COVID-19. Study-level information: Samples taken during acute and convalescent COVID-19 were collected in the United States, Italy and Spain. Nucleic acid was either cDNA or gDNA, and it came from T cells, B-cell-depleted T cells, or PBMCs.

Authors' data handling: Reference gene primer amplification gave estimated nucleated cell counts. Profiling relied on immunoSEQ multiplex PCR, and the TCRdb table lists in-frame clones only, not all of them. V and J calls and clone size are copied from that table; D and trimming were computed from the DNA. The repertoire has roughly 180,000 clones, around 83% of them found once; the top ten carry roughly 0.99%. Source material: peripheral blood. The chain carries TRBV4-1 and TRBJ1-1; D ambiguous. The sequence came from a man aged 18 to 30 with acute or convalescent COVID-19. The CDR3 spells CASSQLGLIDTEAFF. The CDR3, as DNA: TGCGCCAGCAGCCAGCTGGGCCTGATAGACACTGAAGCTTTCTTT.